Each of the 27 T cell receptor beta chains below was sequenced from the same sample in a study of shared T cell receptors in the human thymus (dated by TCRdb to about 2021). Library preparation was by the immunoSEQ multiplex PCR assay. Drawn from immuneACCESS, this table holds only the in-frame rearrangements with V and J called that TCRdb kept. Clones are partly lost; checked studies trace under half to an unresolved V gene and leave the rest unexplained. Here the sample has about 500,000 clones; about four fifths occur a single time. The ten largest clones take up less than 0.015% of the sample. The data were also submitted as part of a second study, on human thymus T cells.

Material for sequencing was thymocytes. The receptors stem from a boy under two years old with a congenital heart defect. Donor details come from another sample of the same person, matched by shared clones.

CDR3 residues: CAIRLASSSYNEQFF. The CDR3 DNA reads as TGTGCCATCAGACTAGCGTCCAGCTCCTACAATGAGCAGTTCTTC. The chain combines TRBV10-3 with TRBJ2-1, with 7 bases aligning to TRBD2. This CDR3 has 15 amino acids. CDR1 and CDR2 (germline): ENHRY, SYGVKD. With 6 bases clipped from V and 0 bases from J, the junction kept 5 bases outside the gene matches.

The rearrangement uses TRBV28 and TRBJ2-7; possible D gene TRBD1, 5 bases. The CDR3 runs to 18 residues. V shed 3 bases and J shed 6 bases, with 27 bases lying between them. Germline-derived CDR1 and CDR2 are MDHEN and SYDVKM. As DNA, the CDR3 is TGTGCCAGCAGTTTTAGTAACGGGCCAGCTATGGGTCAGGGCGAGCAGTACTTC. It codes for CASSFSNGPAMGQGEQYF.

V is TRBV4-3 and J is TRBJ2-1, with 13 bases aligning to TRBD2. Germline loops: CDR1 LGHNA, CDR2 YSLEER. The CDR3 runs to 17 residues. The V gene end was trimmed by 0 bases and the J gene end by 6 bases; junction bases not matched to a gene: 5. The CDR3 reads CASSQELRTSGSNEQFF. As DNA, the CDR3 is TGCGCCAGCAGCCAAGAGTTGAGGACTAGCGGGAGCAATGAGCAGTTCTTC.

This sequence joins TRBV6-1 and TRBJ2-1; 9 bases match TRBD2. Germline assignment: CDR1 MNHNS and CDR2 SASEGT. The CDR3 has 16 amino acids. Trimming cost V 4 bases and J 9 bases; bases outside gene matches: 13. CDR3 in DNA: TGTGCCAGCAGTGGGGGTGGGGTAGCGGGAGCTTTTGAGCAGTTCTTC. As protein: CASSGGGVAGAFEQFF.

J is TRBJ2-5 and V is TRBV29-1; 11 positions match TRBD2. Germline V gene sequence: CDR1 SQVTM, CDR2 ANQGSEA. J lost 2 bases, V lost 4 bases, and 3 bases had no gene match. This CDR3 spans 14 amino acids. The CDR3 DNA reads TGCAGCGTTGGACTAGCGGGAAGACAAGAGACCCAGTACTTC. Protein sequence: CSVGLAGRQETQYF.

The chain uses TRBV29-1 and TRBJ2-1; 11 nucleotides align to TRBD2. CDR3 size: 15 residues. CDR1 is SQVTM, CDR2 ANQGSEA, per germline. Losses at the gene ends were 8 bases for V and 3 bases for J; bases not matched to a gene: 9. CDR3 sequence reads: CSSCAGLADYNEQFF. The CDR3, as DNA: TGCAGCTCCTGTGCGGGACTAGCGGACTACAATGAGCAGTTCTTC.

The rearrangement joins TRBV5-1 to TRBJ2-7, with TRBD1 matching over 7 bases. The CDR3 sequence is 13 residues long. Losses at the gene ends were 5 bases for V and 0 bases for J; bases not matched to a gene: 2. CDR1 SGHRS and CDR2 YFSETQ come from the germline V gene. This CDR3 is CASRRDSSYEQYF. The DNA of the CDR3 is TGCGCCAGCAGACGGGACAGCTCCTACGAGCAGTACTTC.

This clone was found once. V usage is TRBV7-9 and J usage is TRBJ2-5; D unresolved. CDR3 length: 13 residues. The ends were cut back, 5 bases at V and 0 bases at J, with 7 bases in the middle. Looked up from germline, CDR1 is SEHNR and CDR2 is FQNEAQ (reference sequence). The CDR3 here is CASSPRDQETQYF. In DNA form, the CDR3 reads TGTGCCAGCAGCCCCCGGGACCAAGAGACCCAGTACTTC.

This chain uses TRBV6-1 with TRBJ1-3; D unresolved. Between the trimmed V and J ends, which lost 2 bases and 3 bases, there was a span of 8 bases. The germline CDR1 and CDR2 sequences are MNHNS and SASEGT. The CDR3 has 14 amino acids. The CDR3 loop reads CASSEQVDGNTIYF. The CDR3 bases are TGTGCCAGCAGTGAACAGGTTGATGGAAACACCATATATTTT.

In its sample, this clone was seen a few times. The CDR3 sequence: CASSLAPLPRGRELGEQFF. For the CDR3, the DNA is TGTGCCAGCAGCTTAGCGCCCCTTCCAAGAGGGCGGGAGCTCGGTGAGCAGTTCTTC. The chain has TRBV7-8 and TRBJ2-1; 7 nucleotides line up with TRBD2. This CDR3 contains 19 residues. Germline V lookup: CDR1 SGHVS, CDR2 FQNEAQ. V lost 0 bases, J lost 9 bases, and 20 bases stayed unmatched.

V usage is TRBV19 and J usage is TRBJ1-5, with 10 bases identical to TRBD1. With 6 bases clipped from V and 7 bases from J, the junction kept 0 bases outside the gene matches. CDR1 LNHDA and CDR2 SQIVND come from the germline V gene (reference sequence). This CDR3 contains 12 residues. The CDR3 sequence: CASRTGGQPQHF. DNA of the CDR3: TGTGCCAGTAGGACAGGGGGCCAGCCCCAGCATTTT. The entire variable domain, with the rest obtained from reference TRBV19 and TRBJ1-5, is as follows: DGGITQSPKYLFRKEGQNVTLSCEQNLNHDAMYWYRQDPGQGLRLIYYSQIVNDFQKGDIAEGYSVSREKKESFPLTVTSAQKNPTAFYLCASRTGGQPQHFGDGTRLSIL.

The J gene is TRBJ2-6, the V gene TRBV2; possible D gene TRBD2, 5 bases. CDR3 length: 17 residues. Germline V gene data show CDR1 as SNHLY and CDR2 as FYNNEI. V shed 8 bases and J shed 0 bases, with 17 bases lying between them. CDR3 nucleotides: TGTGCCAGCGTCGTTCGGGGAAGCTCCTCTGGGGCCAACGTCCTGACTTTC. Amino acids: CASVVRGSSSGANVLTF.

This chain connects TRBV10-3 to TRBJ2-7; 12 bases fit TRBD2. V gave up 2 bases and J gave up 4 bases; unmatched junction bases: 3. Germline CDR1 is ENHRY and CDR2 is SYGVKD. CDR3 length equals 15 residues. The CDR3 nucleotides read TGTGCCATCAGTGAGCGACTAGCGGGAGTTTACGAGCAGTACTTC. Its translation is CAISERLAGVYEQYF.

V usage is TRBV29-1 and J usage is TRBJ2-3, with no clear D. From germline, CDR1 is SQVTM and CDR2 ANQGSEA. Trimming stripped 0 bases from V and 5 bases from J, with 9 bases between. The CDR3 contains 13 residues. CDR3 bases: TGCAGCGTTGAAGAATCCGGTGGAGATACGCAGTATTTT. This codes for CSVEESGGDTQYF.

The V gene is TRBV6-5, the J gene TRBJ1-1; TRBD1 might be the D (5 bases). With 8 bases removed from V and 0 bases from J, the gap between germline ends came to 16 bases. The CDR3 covers 15 residues. Germline-derived CDR1 and CDR2 are MNHEY and SVGAGI. CDR3 sequence: CASGKGKVMNTEAFF. CDR3 in DNA: TGTGCCAGCGGTAAGGGGAAGGTCATGAACACTGAAGCTTTCTTT.

The V gene is TRBV6-1, the J gene TRBJ2-7, with 9 bases aligning to TRBD2. V lost 2 bases to trimming and J lost 0 bases; unmatched junction nucleotides: 20. This CDR3 has 21 amino acids. In germline, CDR1 is MNHNS, CDR2 SASEGT. CDR3 sequence reads: CASSERGVGDRSSGTSYEQYF. CDR3 sequence (DNA): TGTGCCAGCAGTGAACGAGGGGTGGGGGATCGGTCTAGCGGGACCTCCTACGAGCAGTACTTC.

The genes are TRBV27 and TRBJ2-7; 8 nucleotides match TRBD2. Germline trimming cut 5 bases from V and 2 bases from J; bases unmatched to any gene: 11. There are 16 residues in the CDR3. Germline loops: CDR1 MNHEY, CDR2 SMNVEV (reference sequence). CDR3 loop: CASSPLLAGGPYEQYF. The DNA for the CDR3 is TGTGCCAGCAGTCCCCTCCTGGCGGGAGGCCCCTACGAGCAGTACTTC.

This clone occurred a few times. V and J are TRBV27 and TRBJ2-4; a possible D gene is TRBD2 (7 bases). V lost 6 bases and J lost 10, with 22 bases in between. The CDR3 is 15 amino acids. Germline loops: CDR1 MNHEY, CDR2 SMNVEV (reference sequence). DNA of the CDR3: TGTGCCAGCAGCGGGCGTCGGGGGGCACCTAATATTCAGTACTTC. Translating gives CASSGRRGAPNIQYF.

The chain carries TRBV4-3 and TRBJ2-4; TRBD2 matches 8 bases. The germline gives CDR1 LGHNA, CDR2 YSLEER. The CDR3 spans 17 residues. V lost 0 bases, J lost 9 bases, and 13 bases stayed unmatched. The CDR3 loop reads CASSQDYPKRGCGIQYF. CDR3 coding DNA: TGCGCCAGCAGCCAAGATTACCCCAAGCGGGGGTGTGGCATTCAGTACTTC.

The chain employs TRBV10-1 and TRBJ2-2; a possible D gene is TRBD2 (5 bases). Germline loops: CDR1 WNHNN, CDR2 SYGVQD (reference sequence). The CDR3 totals 14 residues. The ends were cut back, 3 bases at V and 7 bases at J, with 12 bases in the middle. The CDR3 is CASSEASFGGELFF. For the CDR3, the DNA is TGCGCCAGCAGTGAAGCTAGCTTCGGCGGGGAGCTGTTTTTT.

The rearrangement joins TRBV5-1 to TRBJ2-1, with TRBD2 matching over 12 bases. J was trimmed by 6 bases and V by 1 base; bases with no gene match: 14. From germline, CDR1 is SGHRS and CDR2 YFSETQ. The CDR3 runs 19 residues. CDR3: CASSLPPRLAGERANEQFF. For the CDR3, the DNA is TGCGCCAGCAGCTTGCCCCCCCGACTAGCGGGAGAAAGGGCCAATGAGCAGTTCTTC.

This clone was counted only a few times. V is TRBV4-3 and J is TRBJ2-7; 14 bases are shared with TRBD2. The CDR3 is 16 amino acids. V dropped 4 bases and J dropped 2; count of bases not matched to a gene: 4. Germline V CDR1 and CDR2: LGHNA, YSLEER. The CDR3 protein is CASSRETSGRAYEQYF. The CDR3 bases are TGCGCCAGCAGCCGAGAGACTAGCGGGAGGGCCTACGAGCAGTACTTC.

There are a few counts of this clone. The chain links TRBV18 to TRBJ2-1; D might be TRBD2 (6 bases). CDR3 length: 15 residues. The V gene's germline CDR1 is KGHSH and CDR2 LQKENI. V dropped 3 bases and J dropped 5 bases, with 14 bases sitting between them. The CDR3 bases are TGTGCCAGCTCACCCCTAGGCGGGATGGACAATGAGCAGTTCTTC. This translates into CASSPLGGMDNEQFF. Full variable domain (remainder filled in from reference TRBV18 and TRBJ2-1): NAGVMQNPRHLVRRRGQEARLRCSPMKGHSHVYWYRQLPEEGLKFMVYLQKENIIDESGMPKERFSAEFPKEGPSILRIQQVVRGDSAAYFCASSPLGGMDNEQFFGPGTRLTVL.

V and J are TRBV27 and TRBJ1-3; D not resolved. CDR1 and CDR2 (germline): MNHEY, SMNVEV (reference sequence). This CDR3 is 15 amino acids long. V gave up 4 bases and J gave up 4 bases, with 14 bases separating them. CDR3: CASSSRTRPGNTIYF. CDR3 coding DNA: TGTGCCAGCAGTTCGCGGACTAGGCCGGGAAACACCATATATTTT.

V gene TRBV7-9 combines with J gene TRBJ1-4; D gene uncertain. CDR1 is SEHNR, CDR2 FQNEAQ, per germline (reference sequence). The CDR3 is 14 amino acids. V was cut by 5 bases and J by 4 bases, with 11 bases left in between. The CDR3 DNA is TGTGCCAGCAGCAAACAGTCGGATAATGAAAAACTGTTTTTT. Amino acids: CASSKQSDNEKLFF.

The chain employs TRBV5-4 and TRBJ2-1; perhaps TRBD2 as D (6 bases). V lost 7 bases and J lost 1, with 18 bases in between. CDR1 and CDR2 from the germline V gene are SGHNT and YYREEE (reference sequence). The CDR3 covers 16 residues. This CDR3 reads CASGKREKGSYNEQFF. The CDR3 DNA reads TGTGCCAGCGGCAAACGGGAGAAGGGATCCTACAATGAGCAGTTCTTC. The entire variable domain, with the rest obtained from reference TRBV5-4 and TRBJ2-1, is as follows: ETGVTQSPTHLIKTRGQQVTLRCSSQSGHNTVSWYQQALGQGPQFIFQYYREEENGRGNFPPRFSGLQFPNYSSELNVNALELDDSALYLCASGKREKGSYNEQFFGPGTRLTVL.

The V and J genes are TRBV2 and TRBJ1-2; D unresolved. The CDR3 is 15 amino acids. Trimming took off 7 bases at V and 3 bases at J, with 18 bases between the two ends. The V gene's germline CDR1 is SNHLY and CDR2 FYNNEI. CDR3 in DNA: TGTGCCAGCACGGAGGGAAGCCGGGAGTACTATGGCTACACCTTC. Protein product: CASTEGSREYYGYTF.